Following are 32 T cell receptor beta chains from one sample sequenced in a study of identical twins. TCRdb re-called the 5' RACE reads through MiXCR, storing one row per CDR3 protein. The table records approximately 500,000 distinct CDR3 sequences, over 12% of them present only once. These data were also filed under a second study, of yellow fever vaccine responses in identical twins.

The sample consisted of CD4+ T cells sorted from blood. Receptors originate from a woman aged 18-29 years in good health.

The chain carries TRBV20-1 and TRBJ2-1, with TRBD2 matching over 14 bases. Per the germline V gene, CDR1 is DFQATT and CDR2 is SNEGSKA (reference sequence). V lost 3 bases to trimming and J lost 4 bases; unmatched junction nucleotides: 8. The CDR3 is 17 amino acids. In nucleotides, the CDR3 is TGCAGTGCTAGTGCGACTAGCGGGAGGGCTGGGTACAATGAGCAGTTCTTC. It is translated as CSASATSGRAGYNEQFF.

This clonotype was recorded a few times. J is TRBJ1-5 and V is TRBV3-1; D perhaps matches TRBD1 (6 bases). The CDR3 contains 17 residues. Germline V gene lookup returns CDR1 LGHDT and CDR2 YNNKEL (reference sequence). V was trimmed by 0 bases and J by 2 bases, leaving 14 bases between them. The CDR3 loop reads CASSQDSDRRGNQPQHF. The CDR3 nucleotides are TGTGCCAGCAGCCAAGATTCCGACAGGCGGGGCAATCAGCCCCAGCATTTT. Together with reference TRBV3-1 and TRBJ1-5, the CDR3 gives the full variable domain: DTAVSQTPKYLVTQMGNDKSIKCEQNLGHDTMYWYKQDSKKFLKIMFSYNNKELIINETVPNRFSPKSPDKAHLNLHINSLELGDSAVYFCASSQDSDRRGNQPQHFGDGTRLSIL.

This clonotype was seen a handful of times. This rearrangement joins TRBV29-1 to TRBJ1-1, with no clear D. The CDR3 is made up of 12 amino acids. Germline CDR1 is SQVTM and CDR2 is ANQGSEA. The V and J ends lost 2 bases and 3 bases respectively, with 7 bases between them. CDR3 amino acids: CSVEWAHTEAFF. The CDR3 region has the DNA TGCAGCGTTGAATGGGCTCACACTGAAGCTTTCTTT.

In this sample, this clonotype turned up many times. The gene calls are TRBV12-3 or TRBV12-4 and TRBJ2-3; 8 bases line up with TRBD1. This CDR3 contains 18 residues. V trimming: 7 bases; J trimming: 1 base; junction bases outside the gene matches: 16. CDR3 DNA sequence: TGTGCCAGCACCCTGGGGAAAGGACAGGGCAGGGGCACAGATACGCAGTATTTT. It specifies CASTLGKGQGRGTDTQYF.

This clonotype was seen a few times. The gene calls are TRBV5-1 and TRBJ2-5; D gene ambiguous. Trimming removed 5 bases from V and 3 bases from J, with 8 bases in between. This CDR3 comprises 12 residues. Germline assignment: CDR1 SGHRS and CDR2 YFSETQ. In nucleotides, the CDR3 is TGCGCCAGCAGGGGCTCCAAAGAGACCCAGTACTTC. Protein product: CASRGSKETQYF.

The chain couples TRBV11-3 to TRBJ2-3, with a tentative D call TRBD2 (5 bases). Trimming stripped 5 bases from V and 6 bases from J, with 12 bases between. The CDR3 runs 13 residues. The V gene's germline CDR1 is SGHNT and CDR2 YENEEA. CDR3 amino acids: CASSPRPGDTQYF. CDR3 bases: TGTGCCAGCAGCCCCAGACCGGGGGATACGCAGTATTTT.

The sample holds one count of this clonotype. The CDR3 DNA reads as TGTGCCAGCAGCTTAGCGCTGGCTAGCGGGTTCTACAATGAGCAGTTCTTC. It is translated as CASSLALASGFYNEQFF. The chain joins TRBV7-9 to TRBJ2-1; TRBD2 aligns across 8 bases. The germline V gene encodes CDR1 SEHNR and CDR2 FQNEAQ (reference sequence). V was clipped by 0 bases and J by 3 bases; unmatched bases: 7. The CDR3 is made up of 17 amino acids.

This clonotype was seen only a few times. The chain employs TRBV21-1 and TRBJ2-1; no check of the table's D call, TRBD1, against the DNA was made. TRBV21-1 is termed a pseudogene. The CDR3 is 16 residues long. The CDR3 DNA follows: TGTGCCAGCAGCCACTGGGGGGACAGGGGCTACAATGAGCAGTTCTTC. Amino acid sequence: CASSHWGDRGYNEQFF.

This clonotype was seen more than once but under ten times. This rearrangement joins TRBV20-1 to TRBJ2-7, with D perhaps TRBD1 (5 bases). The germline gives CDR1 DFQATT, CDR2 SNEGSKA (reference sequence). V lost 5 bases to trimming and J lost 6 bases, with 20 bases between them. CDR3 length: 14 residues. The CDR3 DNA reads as TGCAGTGCTCTAGGTGGGCTGTGGGGCTCCGAGCAGTACGTC. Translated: CSALGGLWGSEQYV.

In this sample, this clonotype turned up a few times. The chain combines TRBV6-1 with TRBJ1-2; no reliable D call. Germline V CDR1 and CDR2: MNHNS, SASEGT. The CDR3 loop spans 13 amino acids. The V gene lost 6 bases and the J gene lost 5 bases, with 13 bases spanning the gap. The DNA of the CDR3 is TGTGCCAGCAGAAAAGATGGGAGATATGGCTACACCTTC. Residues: CASRKDGRYGYTF.

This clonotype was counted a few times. CDR3 region: CASSDRGLGSNGMGAFF. The DNA of the CDR3 is TGTGCCAGCAGTGATAGGGGACTCGGCTCTAATGGGATGGGAGCTTTCTTT. This chain joins TRBV6-1 and TRBJ1-1; maybe TRBD1 (5 bases). V shed 3 bases and J shed 10 bases, with 27 bases lying between them. Per germline, CDR1 MNHNS and CDR2 SASEGT. The CDR3 spans 17 residues.

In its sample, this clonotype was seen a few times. The CDR3 DNA sequence: TGTGCCAGCAGTTCCCCGGGGGGCCCAGTTGGCAATGAGCAGTTCTTC. This codes for CASSSPGGPVGNEQFF. The V call is TRBV6-5, the J call TRBJ2-1; D is possibly TRBD2 (7 bases). Germline lookup yields CDR1 MNHEY and CDR2 SVGAGI. Trimming removed 4 bases from V and 6 bases from J, with 19 bases in between. CDR3 length equals 16 residues.

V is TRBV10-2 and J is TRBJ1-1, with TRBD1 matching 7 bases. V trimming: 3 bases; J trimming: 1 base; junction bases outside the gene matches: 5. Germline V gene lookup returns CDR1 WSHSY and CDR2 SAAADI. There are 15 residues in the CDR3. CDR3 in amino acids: CASSDPDRANTEAFF. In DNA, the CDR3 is TGCGCCAGCAGTGACCCCGACAGGGCGAACACTGAAGCTTTCTTT.

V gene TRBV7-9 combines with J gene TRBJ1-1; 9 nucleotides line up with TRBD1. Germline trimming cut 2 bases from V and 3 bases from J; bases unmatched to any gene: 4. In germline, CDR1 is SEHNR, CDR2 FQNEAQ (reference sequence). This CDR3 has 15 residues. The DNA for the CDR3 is TGTGCCAGCAGCTTAACCGGGACAGGGCACACTGAAGCTTTCTTT. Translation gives CASSLTGTGHTEAFF.

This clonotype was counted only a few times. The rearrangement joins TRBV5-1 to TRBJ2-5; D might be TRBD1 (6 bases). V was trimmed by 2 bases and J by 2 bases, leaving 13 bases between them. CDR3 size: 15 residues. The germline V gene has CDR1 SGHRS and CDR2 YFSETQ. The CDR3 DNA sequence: TGCGCCAGCAGCTTCACAGGGAATCTACAAGAGACCCAGTACTTC. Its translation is CASSFTGNLQETQYF.

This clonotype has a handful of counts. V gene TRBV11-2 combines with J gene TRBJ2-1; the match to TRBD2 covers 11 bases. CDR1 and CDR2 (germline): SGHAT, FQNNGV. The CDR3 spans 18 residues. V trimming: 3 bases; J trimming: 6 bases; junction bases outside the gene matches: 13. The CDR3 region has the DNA TGTGCCAGCAGCTTCTCGAAGACTAGCGGGATGGGGGTCAATGAGCAGTTCTTC. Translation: CASSFSKTSGMGVNEQFF.

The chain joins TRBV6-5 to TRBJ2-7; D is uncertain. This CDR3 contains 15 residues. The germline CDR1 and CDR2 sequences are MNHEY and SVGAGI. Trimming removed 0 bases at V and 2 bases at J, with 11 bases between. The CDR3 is CASSYSTGITYEQYV. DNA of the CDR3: TGTGCCAGCAGTTACTCGACTGGGATAACCTACGAGCAGTACGTC.

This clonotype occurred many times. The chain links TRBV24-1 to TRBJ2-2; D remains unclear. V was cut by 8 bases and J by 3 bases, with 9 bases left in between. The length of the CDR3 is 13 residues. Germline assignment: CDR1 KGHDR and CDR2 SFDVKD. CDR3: CATTDQDTGELFF. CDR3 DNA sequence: TGTGCCACCACGGACCAGGACACCGGGGAGCTGTTTTTT.

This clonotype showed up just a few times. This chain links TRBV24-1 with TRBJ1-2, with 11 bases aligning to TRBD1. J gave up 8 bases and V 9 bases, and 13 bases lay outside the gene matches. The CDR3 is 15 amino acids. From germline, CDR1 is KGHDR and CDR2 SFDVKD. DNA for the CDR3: TGTGCCACCGCCCCAGCTACGGGACAGGGGGTCGGCTACACCTTC. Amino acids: CATAPATGQGVGYTF.

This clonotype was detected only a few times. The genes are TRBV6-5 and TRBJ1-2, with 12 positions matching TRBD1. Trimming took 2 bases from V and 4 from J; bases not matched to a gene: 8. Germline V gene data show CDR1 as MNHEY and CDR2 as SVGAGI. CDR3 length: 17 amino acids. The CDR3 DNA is TGTGCCAGCAGTTACGCTACCGGGACAGGGGGCGCCTATGGCTACACCTTC. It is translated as CASSYATGTGGAYGYTF.

The DNA for the CDR3 is TGTGCCAGCAGTGAAGCCTCCTCCCGAGGACGGTCTAACTATGGCTACACCTTC. Protein sequence: CASSEASSRGRSNYGYTF. The V gene is TRBV6-1, the J gene TRBJ1-2; D gene ambiguous. CDR1 is MNHNS and CDR2 is SASEGT in the germline V gene. Trimming took 0 bases from V and 0 from J, leaving 17 bases between them. The CDR3 loop spans 18 amino acids.

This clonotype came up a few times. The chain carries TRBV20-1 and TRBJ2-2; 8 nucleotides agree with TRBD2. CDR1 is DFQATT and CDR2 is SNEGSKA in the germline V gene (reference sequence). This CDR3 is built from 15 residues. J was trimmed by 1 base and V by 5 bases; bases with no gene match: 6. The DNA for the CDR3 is TGCAGTGCTTCTTTAGCGGGACAGAACACCGGGGAGCTGTTTTTT. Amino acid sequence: CSASLAGQNTGELFF.

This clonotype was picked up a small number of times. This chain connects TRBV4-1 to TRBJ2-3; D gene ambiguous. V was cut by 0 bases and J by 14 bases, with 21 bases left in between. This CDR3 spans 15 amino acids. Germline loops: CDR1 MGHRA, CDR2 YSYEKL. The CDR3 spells CASSQEASTPAGLYF. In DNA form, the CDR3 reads TGCGCCAGCAGCCAAGAAGCGTCCACTCCAGCCGGCCTGTATTTT.

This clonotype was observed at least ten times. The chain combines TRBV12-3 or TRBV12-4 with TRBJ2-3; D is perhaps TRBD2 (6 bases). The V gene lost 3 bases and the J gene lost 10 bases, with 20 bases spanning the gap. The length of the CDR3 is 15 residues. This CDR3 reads CASSLGSGRRWAQYF. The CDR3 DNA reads TGTGCCAGCAGTTTGGGTAGCGGCCGCCGATGGGCGCAGTATTTT.

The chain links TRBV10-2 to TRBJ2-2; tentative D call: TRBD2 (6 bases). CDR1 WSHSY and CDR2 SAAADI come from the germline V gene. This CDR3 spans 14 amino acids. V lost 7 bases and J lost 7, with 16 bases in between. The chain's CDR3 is CASTVGGLFGELFF. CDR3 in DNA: TGCGCCAGCACTGTCGGGGGACTTTTCGGGGAGCTGTTTTTT.

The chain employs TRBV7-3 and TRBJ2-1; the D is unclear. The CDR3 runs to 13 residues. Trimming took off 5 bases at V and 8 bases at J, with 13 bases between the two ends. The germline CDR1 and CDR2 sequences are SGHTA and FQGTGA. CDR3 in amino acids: CASSLDRVDEQFF. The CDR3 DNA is TGTGCCAGCAGCCTGGACCGGGTTGATGAGCAGTTCTTC.

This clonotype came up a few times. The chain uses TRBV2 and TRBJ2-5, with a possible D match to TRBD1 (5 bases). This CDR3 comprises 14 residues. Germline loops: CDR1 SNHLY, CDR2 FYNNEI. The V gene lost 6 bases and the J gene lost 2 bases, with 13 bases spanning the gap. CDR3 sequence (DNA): TGTGCCAGCAGCGGCGACAGAGTGCAAGAGACCCAGTACTTC. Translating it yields CASSGDRVQETQYF. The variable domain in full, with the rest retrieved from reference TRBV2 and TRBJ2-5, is EPEVTQTPSHQVTQMGQEVILRCVPISNHLYFYWYRQILGQKVEFLVSFYNNEISEKSEIFDDQFSVERPDGSNFTLKIRSTKLEDSAMYFCASSGDRVQETQYFGPGTRLLVL.

The CDR3 sequence: CASRRSRQSTGELFF. CDR3 bases: TGTGCCAGCAGACGCAGTAGACAGAGCACCGGGGAGCTGTTTTTT. This chain links TRBV14 with TRBJ2-2; a possible D gene is TRBD1 (5 bases). V was clipped by 6 bases and J by 4 bases, with 15 bases between them. Germline loops: CDR1 SGHDN, CDR2 FVKESK. This CDR3 spans 15 amino acids.

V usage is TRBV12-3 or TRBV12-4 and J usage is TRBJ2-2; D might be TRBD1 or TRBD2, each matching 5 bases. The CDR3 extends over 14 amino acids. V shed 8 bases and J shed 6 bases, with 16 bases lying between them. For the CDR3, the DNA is TGTGCCAGCTTGTCCAGGGAGTCACCCGGGGAGCTGTTTTTT. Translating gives CASLSRESPGELFF.

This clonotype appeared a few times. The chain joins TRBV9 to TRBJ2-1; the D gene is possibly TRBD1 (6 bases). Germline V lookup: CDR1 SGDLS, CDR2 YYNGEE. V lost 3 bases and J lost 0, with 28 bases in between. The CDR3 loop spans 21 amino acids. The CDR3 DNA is TGTGCCAGCAGCGCTTCTTCCCCCCACGGACAGAGAGCGAGCTCCTACAATGAGCAGTTCTTC. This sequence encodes CASSASSPHGQRASSYNEQFF.

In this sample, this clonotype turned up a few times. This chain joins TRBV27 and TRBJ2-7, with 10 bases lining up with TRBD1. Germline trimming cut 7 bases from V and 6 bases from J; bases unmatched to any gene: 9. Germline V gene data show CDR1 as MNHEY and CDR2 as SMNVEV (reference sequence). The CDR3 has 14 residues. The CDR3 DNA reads TGTGCCAGCAAGCCAACGGGACAGGGGAGCGAGCAGTACGTC. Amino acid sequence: CASKPTGQGSEQYV.

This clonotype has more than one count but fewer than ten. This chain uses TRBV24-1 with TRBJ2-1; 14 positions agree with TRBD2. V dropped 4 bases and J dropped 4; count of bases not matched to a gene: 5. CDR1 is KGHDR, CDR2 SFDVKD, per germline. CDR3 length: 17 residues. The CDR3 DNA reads TGTGCCACCAGTGACCGGACTAGCGGGGGGAGATACAATGAGCAGTTCTTC. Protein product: CATSDRTSGGRYNEQFF.